This TCR beta chain emerged from a study of regulatory T cells in long-lasting Graves disease. Study overall: Prior antithyroid drug treatment in newly diagnosed Graves' patients lasted under 3 months.

The germline V gene has CDR1 MNHEY and CDR2 SVGEGT. This CDR3 contains 18 residues. TCR beta libraries were built with iRepertoire HTBI primers and Arm-PCR of CDR3 regions. TCRdb fed the multiplex PCR reads into MiXCR, producing one record per CDR3 protein. The sample records about 440,000 distinct CDR3 sequences, less than 20% being singletons. Documented time point: newly diagnosed GD, antithyroid drugs for less than 3 months. With RNA extracted from PBMCs as input, the TCR library was made. This same sample was also part of a study on T cells in Graves' hyperthyroidism and ophthalmopathy.

The sample in question was peripheral blood mononuclear cells (PBMCs), obtained at new diagnosis, from a patient treated with antithyroid drugs. This rearrangement joins TRBV6-2 or TRBV6-3 to TRBJ2-5; 14 bases are a match to TRBD2. The end of the DNA aligns better with TRBJ2-1, so the J call may be wrong. The clonotype was recovered from a woman aged 25 to 45 with Graves disease. CDR3 in amino acids: CASRAAGTSGSRLNEQFF. In DNA form, the CDR3 reads TGTGCCAGCAGAGCCGCCGGGACTAGCGGGAGCAGACTCAATGAGCAGTTCTTC.